The 6 T cell receptor beta chains presented below share a single source sample, sequenced in a study of T-cell memory formation after mild COVID-19. In TCRdb, the 5' RACE reads were re-called with MiXCR into one record per CDR3 protein. The sample carries roughly 250,000 distinct CDR3 sequences, around 17% recorded once. The sequencing sample was made of PBMCs or a T cell subset sorted from them (not recorded which). Receptor source: a young man who had mild COVID-19 (a few samples of this study predate the infection). Cell type and time point are not known.

The chain combines TRBV7-2 with TRBJ2-5, with D possibly matching TRBD2 (6 bases). The CDR3 is 16 amino acids. Per germline, CDR1 SGHTA and CDR2 FQGNSA. Trimming stripped 5 bases from V and 1 base from J, with 17 bases between. This CDR3 is CASSANFAGTQETQYF. CDR3 nucleotides: TGTGCCAGCAGCGCGAACTTTGCGGGAACCCAAGAGACCCAGTACTTC.

This clonotype has more than one count but fewer than ten. The genes are TRBV10-1 and TRBJ2-7, with D perhaps TRBD2 (6 bases). The V gene lost 2 bases and the J gene lost 1 base, with 21 bases spanning the gap. This CDR3 contains 18 residues. Looked up from germline, CDR1 is WNHNN and CDR2 is SYGVQD (reference sequence). The CDR3 nucleotides read TGCGCCAGCAGTGAGACGGGGGACTTTCCTAGGGGTTCCTACGAGCAGTACTTC. Amino acid sequence: CASSETGDFPRGSYEQYF.

V is TRBV7-2 and J is TRBJ1-3, with TRBD1 matching 9 bases. Trimming took 3 bases from V and 2 from J; bases not matched to a gene: 5. The CDR3 is 16 amino acids. Looked up from germline, CDR1 is SGHTA and CDR2 is FQGNSA. The CDR3 loop reads CASSFAGTGPGNTIYF. The CDR3 DNA reads TGTGCCAGCAGCTTTGCCGGGACAGGGCCTGGAAACACCATATATTTT.

This clonotype has more than one count but fewer than ten. This chain links TRBV6-2 or TRBV6-3 with TRBJ1-5, with TRBD1 matching over 10 bases. The CDR3 is made up of 19 amino acids. V dropped 2 bases and J dropped 2; count of bases not matched to a gene: 12. Germline V gene sequence: CDR1 MNHEY, CDR2 SVGEGT. This chain's CDR3 is CASSYNPTGGNRGNQPQHF. For the CDR3, the DNA is TGTGCCAGCAGTTACAACCCGACAGGGGGCAATCGGGGCAATCAGCCCCAGCATTTT.

This clonotype was seen ten or more times. The chain has TRBV4-2 and TRBJ1-1; 7 bases fit TRBD1. Trimming at V came to 4 bases and at J to 1 base, leaving 6 bases not matched to a gene. CDR1 is LGHNA and CDR2 is YNFKEQ in the germline V gene. The CDR3 extends over 15 amino acids. DNA of the CDR3: TGTGCCAGCAGCCCCCGGGACAGCCGGAACACTGAAGCTTTCTTT. It encodes CASSPRDSRNTEAFF.

This clonotype showed up just a few times. V usage is TRBV18 and J usage is TRBJ2-2; D perhaps matches TRBD2 (5 bases). The CDR3 runs to 15 residues. V lost 6 bases, J lost 7 bases, and 18 bases lay in between. Germline CDR1 KGHSH, CDR2 LQKENI. In DNA form, the CDR3 reads TGTGCCAGCTCCCTTGGCGGACTCCCGGGCGGGGAGCTGTTTTTT. Translated, it gives CASSLGGLPGGELFF.